This T cell receptor beta chain was identified during a study of T cell responses to AZD1222 COVID-19 vaccine (dated by TCRdb to the early 2020s). Broadly, across the study: AZD1222 recipients given second doses at about 4 weeks or at about 12 weeks were pooled, since spike-specific TCR depth and breadth were not found to differ between the two schedules. TCR sequencing was performed for more than 230 trial participants, of whom roughly 200 were given two doses of AZD1222 and around 26 were given two doses of MenACWY control vaccine. Enrollment into the trials was organized by age into subgroups of 18-55, 56-69 and 70-plus years, and those subgroups contained roughly 140, 27 and 60 TCR-sequenced participants, respectively.

In regard to this clone: Which antigen it targets is not known. Base qualities are not provided; no much larger clone lies one nucleotide away.

The time point label, as the study defines it: baseline before first vaccination. Vaccinee samples came from UK trials COV001 and COV002, including a single-blind randomized controlled phase 2/3 trial of AZD1222 (ChAdOx1 nCoV-19) in healthy adults. Trial participant PBMC samples were collected at day 0 and day 28 after the second dose for TCRbeta chain sequencing. The CDR3 regions of human TCRbeta chains were analyzed by immunosequencing. The authors' analysis ran thus. TCRs in the repertoires were compared against a reference library of SARS-CoV-2-specific TCRs that had been generated with the MIRA antigen-specificity platform. Breadth was defined as the fraction of unique TCRs that were SARS-CoV-2-associated, and depth was defined as the fraction of total T cells that were SARS-CoV-2-associated. Using the MIRA data, each spike-specific TCR was mapped to the spike region that the TCR reacts to and placed in a CD4 or CD8 class. Log10-transformed breadth and depth values were compared by one-way ANOVA with Sidak's multiple comparisons tests. Drawn from immuneACCESS, this table holds only the in-frame rearrangements with V and J called that TCRdb kept. Clones are partly lost; checked studies trace under half to an unresolved V gene and leave the rest unexplained. V and J calls and clone size come straight from that table; D and trimming were deduced from the DNA. The sample table contains roughly 100,000 clones; only one count was recorded for 89% of them. Around 20% of the sample goes to the ten largest clones.

Via the germline V gene (reference sequence), CDR1 is LNHDA and CDR2 SQIVND. V trim: 9 bases; J trim: 3 bases; unmatched bases: 2. Taken from cysteine to phenylalanine, the CDR3 has 11 residues. The entry retains the CDR3 DNA only, 33 bases that are in frame from base 1. Broad study findings and their caveats: Participants were mostly white British, with more females than males. The authors suggested clonal diversity may have been underestimated. Because no day 14 peak-response samples were available, the repertoires could be characterized only after the peak T cell response. After two AZD1222 doses, spike-specific TCR breadth and depth were significantly higher than at day 0 and than in MenACWY recipients. Nearly half of unique spike-specific TCRs reportedly recognized epitopes outside regions mutated in the B.1.351 and B.1.1.7 variants. Conclusions about previously exposed vaccinees are limited, since just 6 or 7 AZD1222 recipients were seropositive for SARS-CoV-2 at baseline. In the small 56-69-year group, the increase in depth fell short of significance, most likely because of low power. The vaccine-associated CD4 TCRs covered the entire spike protein, and the dominant responses fell in regions 160-218 and 743-854.

The V gene is TRBV19 and the J gene is TRBJ2-7, with 7 central nucleotides matching TRBD1. Sequences were derived from peripheral blood, sampled on day 0 of AZD1222 vaccination. The clonotype comes from an adult in good health. The CDR3 region has the sequence CASGTVYEQYF. The nucleotide sequence reads as follows: TGTGCCAGCGGGACAGTCTACGAGCAGTACTTC.